This passage covers 28 T cell receptor beta chains from one sample sequenced in a study of blood T cell repertoires in COVID-19. Sequencing was performed with immunoSEQ multiplex PCR; in TCRdb, only in-frame clones are kept and a portion is missing. The sample yields about 410,000 clones, around 86% seen once. Sample: peripheral blood. Receptors were obtained from a woman aged 25-40 years with active or convalescent COVID-19.

The chain combines TRBV3-1 (or the pseudogene TRBV3-2) with TRBJ1-5, with D uncertain. Deletions cut 2 bases from V and 1 base from J, with 9 bases between. Germline V gene data show CDR1 as LGHDT and CDR2 as YNNKEL (reference sequence). The CDR3 spans 15 residues. DNA for the CDR3: TGTGCCAGCAGCCAAACAATATTGAGCAATCAGCCCCAGCATTTT. Its protein product is CASSQTILSNQPQHF.

V is TRBV29-1 and J is TRBJ2-1; 9 bases line up with TRBD2. The J segment lost 13 bases and the V segment lost 1 base, leaving 2 bases of the junction unmatched. Per germline, CDR1 SQVTM and CDR2 ANQGSEA. CDR3 length equals 11 residues. The CDR3 bases are TGCAGCGTTGAAGGGGGACTAGCACAGTTCTTC. Protein product: CSVEGGLAQFF.

Details on this clone: The germline gene is not matched at one end of the junction; a read error may be the cause. The rearrangement joins TRBV6-5 to TRBJ1-1; D gene unclear. Germline V CDR1 and CDR2: MNHEY, SVGAGI. The CDR3 length is 12 residues. The CDR3 loop reads CASRNGNSEAFF. CDR3 DNA sequence: TGTGCCAGCAGAAACGGAAACAGTGAAGCTTTCTTT.

Of note for this clone: Different DNA sequences within this sample yield the same CDR3. The rearrangement uses TRBV19 and TRBJ1-6; 9 bases fit TRBD1. CDR1 and CDR2 (germline): LNHDA, SQIVND (reference sequence). This CDR3 comprises 14 residues. Trimming removed 3 bases from V and 6 bases from J; junction bases left unmatched: 0. CDR3 nucleotide sequence: TGTGCCAGTAGTATGGACAGGGGTAATTCACCCCTCCACTTT. Its protein is CASSMDRGNSPLHF.

J is TRBJ2-7 and V is TRBV29-1; TRBD2 matches 10 bases. The CDR3 is 14 residues long. Germline lookup yields CDR1 SQVTM and CDR2 ANQGSEA. Trimming at V came to 1 base and at J to 6 bases, leaving 6 bases not matched to a gene. In nucleotides, the CDR3 is TGCAGCGTTGAAGGTCTAGCGGGAGTGCCCGAGCAGTACTTC. It is translated as CSVEGLAGVPEQYF.

The rearrangement joins TRBV13 to TRBJ1-4, with D possibly TRBD1 on 5 matching bases. CDR3 size: 14 residues. Per germline, CDR1 PRHDT and CDR2 FYEKMQ (reference sequence). V lost 5 bases and J lost 3, with 10 bases in between. CDR3 DNA: TGTGCCAGCAGCCCGAAGGGGCCTAATGAAAAACTGTTTTTT. This sequence encodes CASSPKGPNEKLFF.

The chain couples TRBV18 to TRBJ2-7; tentatively, D is TRBD2 (7 bases). CDR3 length equals 16 residues. Germline V lookup: CDR1 KGHSH, CDR2 LQKENI. V lost 3 bases, J lost 3 bases, and 18 bases lay in between. CDR3: CASSPRHGGADYEQYF. DNA of the CDR3: TGTGCCAGCTCACCTCGACATGGGGGGGCGGACTACGAGCAGTACTTC.

V usage is TRBV7-8 and J usage is TRBJ1-2; 7 positions match TRBD1. The CDR3 runs to 18 residues. Per the germline V gene, CDR1 is SGHVS and CDR2 is FQNEAQ. V dropped 5 bases and J dropped 6; count of bases not matched to a gene: 21. The CDR3 DNA reads TGTGCCAGCAGCCAGACCTCTTCTTTGGGACAGTTCTCCGATGGCTACACCTTC. It codes for CASSQTSSLGQFSDGYTF.

V and J are TRBV7-9 and TRBJ1-4; the match to TRBD1 covers 8 bases. CDR3 length equals 15 residues. V lost 4 bases, J lost 6 bases, and 7 bases stayed unmatched. The germline CDR1 and CDR2 sequences are SEHNR and FQNEAQ (reference sequence). The CDR3 loop reads CASSSHQGAYEKLFF. The CDR3 nucleotides are TGTGCCAGCAGCTCCCACCAGGGGGCGTATGAAAAACTGTTTTTT. Full variable domain (remainder filled in from reference TRBV7-9 and TRBJ1-4): DTGVSQNPRHKITKRGQNVTFRCDPISEHNRLYWYRQTLGQGPEFLTYFQNEAQLEKSRLLSDRFSAERPKGSFSTLEIQRTEQGDSAMYLCASSSHQGAYEKLFFGSGTQLSVL.

The genes are TRBV5-6 and TRBJ1-5, with 7 positions matching TRBD1. The CDR3 totals 19 residues. Germline values: CDR1 SGHDT, CDR2 YYEEEE. Unmatched junction bases numbered 14, after V lost 2 bases and J lost 0 bases. This CDR3 is CASSFLPGQRRYSNQPQHF. Written as DNA, the CDR3 is TGTGCCAGCAGCTTCCTTCCGGGACAGCGAAGATATAGCAATCAGCCCCAGCATTTT.

J is TRBJ2-7 and V is TRBV11-3, with 9 bases aligning to TRBD2. The ends lost 5 bases at V and 2 bases at J; junction bases unmatched: 10. Germline assignment: CDR1 SGHNT and CDR2 YENEEA. CDR3 size: 16 residues. The chain's CDR3 is CASSPSWERGAYEQYF. Written as DNA, the CDR3 is TGTGCCAGCAGCCCCTCCTGGGAGCGGGGGGCCTACGAGCAGTACTTC. Filled out from reference TRBV11-3 and TRBJ2-7, the complete variable domain reads EAGVVQSPRYKIIEKKQPVAFWCNPISGHNTLYWYLQNLGQGPELLIRYENEEAVDDSQLPKDRFSAERLKGVDSTLKIQPAELGDSAVYLCASSPSWERGAYEQYFGPGTRLTVT.

CDR3 sequence reads: CASGQGPDRVEQFF. CDR3 in DNA: TGTGCCAGCGGACAGGGGCCGGACCGTGTTGAGCAGTTCTTC. The J gene is TRBJ2-1, the V gene TRBV5-6; 9 nucleotides align to TRBD1. This CDR3 is 14 amino acids long. V trimming: 7 bases; J trimming: 9 bases; junction bases outside the gene matches: 11. CDR1 is SGHDT, CDR2 YYEEEE, per germline. Combining the CDR3 with reference TRBV5-6 and TRBJ2-1 gives the whole variable domain DAGVTQSPTHLIKTRGQQVTLRCSPKSGHDTVSWYQQALGQGPQFIFQYYEEEERQRGNFPDRFSGHQFPNYSSELNVNALLLGDSALYLCASGQGPDRVEQFFGPGTRLTVL.

The chain joins TRBV5-4 to TRBJ1-1, with TRBD1 matching over 9 bases. This CDR3 has 12 amino acids. V lost 3 bases to trimming and J lost 9 bases; unmatched junction nucleotides: 3. Germline V gene data show CDR1 as SGHNT and CDR2 as YYREEE (reference sequence). CDR3 DNA: TGTGCCAGCAGCTGGGACAGGGAGAAAGCTTTCTTT. Protein sequence: CASSWDREKAFF. The entire variable domain, with the rest obtained from reference TRBV5-4 and TRBJ1-1, is as follows: ETGVTQSPTHLIKTRGQQVTLRCSSQSGHNTVSWYQQALGQGPQFIFQYYREEENGRGNFPPRFSGLQFPNYSSELNVNALELDDSALYLCASSWDREKAFFGQGTRLTVV.

V usage is TRBV2 and J usage is TRBJ2-7; 8 bases line up with TRBD2. There are 13 residues in the CDR3. CDR1 is SNHLY, CDR2 FYNNEI, per germline. Germline trimming cut 5 bases from V and 6 bases from J; bases unmatched to any gene: 6. The CDR3 loop reads CASSIGRGGEQYF. CDR3 DNA sequence: TGTGCCAGCAGTATCGGCCGGGGGGGCGAGCAGTACTTC.

V is TRBV7-8 and J is TRBJ1-5; a weak D match, TRBD1 (6 bases). This CDR3 region has 14 residues. The germline gives CDR1 SGHVS, CDR2 FQNEAQ. V dropped 3 bases and J dropped 4 bases, with 10 bases sitting between them. The CDR3: CASSFGQGNQPQHF. The DNA of the CDR3 is TGTGCCAGCAGCTTCGGTCAGGGGAATCAGCCCCAGCATTTT.

CDR3 loop: CASSLSSGKDTGELFF. CDR3 DNA: TGCGCCAGCAGCTTGTCTAGCGGGAAGGACACCGGGGAGCTGTTTTTT. V usage is TRBV5-1 and J usage is TRBJ2-2; 9 bases are a match to TRBD2. The CDR3 is made up of 16 amino acids. CDR1 is SGHRS, CDR2 YFSETQ, per germline. J was trimmed by 3 bases and V by 1 base; bases with no gene match: 4.

The chain has TRBV10-3 and TRBJ2-3, with TRBD2 matching 10 bases. V trimming: 5 bases; J trimming: 2 bases; junction bases outside the gene matches: 4. Germline V gives CDR1 ENHRY, CDR2 SYGVKD. The length of the CDR3 is 15 residues. CDR3 residues: CAISQGLANTDTQYF. CDR3 nucleotides: TGTGCCATCAGTCAGGGACTAGCGAACACAGATACGCAGTATTTT.

The rearrangement joins TRBV20-1 to TRBJ1-6; no clear D. Trimming shortened V by 3 bases and J by 0 bases, and 6 bases separated the two germline ends. CDR1 DFQATT and CDR2 SNEGSKA come from the germline V gene (reference sequence). The CDR3 has 14 residues. The chain's CDR3 is CSASGSSYNSPLHF. The CDR3 nucleotides are TGCAGTGCTAGTGGGAGCTCCTATAATTCACCCCTCCACTTT.

The rearrangement joins TRBV25-1 to TRBJ1-1; D is unresolved. CDR1 is MGHDK and CDR2 is SYGVNS in the germline V gene. The CDR3 sequence is 15 residues long. V was pared by 10 bases and J by 1 base, with 19 bases between. The CDR3 sequence: CATQKPSGPNTEAFF. CDR3 in DNA: TGTGCCACCCAAAAACCAAGTGGCCCGAACACTGAAGCTTTCTTT.

This clone was found once. The V call is TRBV2, the J call TRBJ2-7; tentative D call: TRBD1 (5 bases). Germline assignment: CDR1 SNHLY and CDR2 FYNNEI. V was cut by 1 base and J by 6 bases, with 10 bases left in between. This CDR3 contains 13 residues. The CDR3 coding sequence is TGTGCCAGCAGTGAAGAAGGACAAATCGAGCAGTACTTC. It encodes CASSEEGQIEQYF.

The V gene is TRBV18, the J gene TRBJ2-7; 7 bases are a match to TRBD1. CDR1 and CDR2 (germline): KGHSH, LQKENI. The CDR3 loop spans 15 amino acids. V shed 6 bases, J shed 6 bases, and the junction held 14 bases outside the gene matches. Written as DNA, the CDR3 is TGTGCCAGCTCCCATACTCCAGGGGGTGAGGGCGAGCAGTACTTC. Its translation is CASSHTPGGEGEQYF.

This clone showed up just a few times. The rearrangement uses TRBV5-1 and TRBJ2-4, with a weak D call TRBD1 (6 bases). CDR1 and CDR2 from the germline V gene are SGHRS and YFSETQ. V was cut by 9 bases and J by 0 bases, with 13 bases left in between. This CDR3 has 14 residues. In DNA form, the CDR3 reads TGCGCCAACCGCTACAGGGTAGCCAAAAACATTCAGTACTTC. Its protein is CANRYRVAKNIQYF.

CDR3 sequence reads: CASSPSGSVTDTQYF. DNA of the CDR3: TGTGCCAGCAGCCCGAGCGGGAGTGTCACAGATACGCAGTATTTT. V and J are TRBV7-6 and TRBJ2-3; 8 nucleotides align to TRBD2. The V segment lost 5 bases and the J segment 2 bases; nucleotides outside the gene matches: 6. Germline V CDR1 and CDR2: SGHVS, FNYEAQ. CDR3 size: 15 residues.

In DNA, the CDR3 is TGTGCCTGGCGACTCCAGGGCAATGAGCAGTTCTTC. Translated: CAWRLQGNEQFF. The chain joins TRBV30 to TRBJ2-1, with D possibly TRBD1 on 5 matching bases. There are 12 residues in the CDR3. The V gene's germline CDR1 is GTSNPN and CDR2 SVGIG (reference sequence). Between the trimmed V and J ends, which lost 5 bases and 6 bases, there was a span of 11 bases.

This clone was seen only once. The chain employs TRBV5-4 and TRBJ2-1, with a weak D call TRBD2 (6 bases). CDR1 SGHNT and CDR2 YYREEE come from the germline V gene (reference sequence). V lost 0 bases and J 14 bases, leaving 12 bases between the germline ends. This CDR3 has 12 residues. The CDR3 region is CASSLVGGFEFF. The DNA for the CDR3 is TGTGCCAGCAGCTTGGTTGGGGGGTTCGAGTTCTTC.

J is TRBJ1-2 and V is TRBV5-1; D remains unclear. Trimming cost V 4 bases and J 4 bases, with 14 bases left between them. In germline, CDR1 is SGHRS, CDR2 YFSETQ. CDR3 length equals 14 residues. CDR3 sequence (DNA): TGCGCCAGCAGCCCGGAGGTACAGTTCTATGGCTACACCTTC. Amino acid sequence: CASSPEVQFYGYTF.

The genes are TRBV27 and TRBJ1-1; maybe TRBD1 (6 bases). Germline loops: CDR1 MNHEY, CDR2 SMNVEV (reference sequence). CDR3 length equals 13 residues. V was cut by 10 bases and J by 1 base, with 13 bases left in between. In DNA form, the CDR3 reads TGTGCCAACCAAAGGGGGGGGAACACTGAAGCTTTCTTT. Translation gives CANQRGGNTEAFF.

The rearrangement joins TRBV6-5 to TRBJ2-1; 11 nucleotides align to TRBD2. Germline CDR1 and CDR2: MNHEY and SVGAGI. The CDR3 length is 16 residues. Trimming at V came to 2 bases and at J to 6 bases, leaving 6 bases not matched to a gene. This CDR3 reads CASSYATSGGFNEQFF. The CDR3 bases are TGTGCCAGCAGTTACGCAACTAGCGGGGGATTCAATGAGCAGTTCTTC.